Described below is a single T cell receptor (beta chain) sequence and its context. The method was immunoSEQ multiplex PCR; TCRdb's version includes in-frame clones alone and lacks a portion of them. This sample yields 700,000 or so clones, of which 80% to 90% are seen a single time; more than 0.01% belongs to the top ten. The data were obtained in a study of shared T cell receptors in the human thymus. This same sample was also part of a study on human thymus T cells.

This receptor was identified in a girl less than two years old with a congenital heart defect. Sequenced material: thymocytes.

CDR3 protein: CASSSRRDIDNYGYTF. In DNA form, the CDR3 reads TGCGCCAGCAGCTCCCGCCGGGACATCGATAACTATGGCTACACCTTC. This chain links TRBV5-1 with TRBJ1-2, with D maybe TRBD1 (6 bases). V was cut by 3 bases and J by 1 base, with 16 bases left in between. Germline CDR1 reads SGHRS; CDR2 reads YFSETQ. The CDR3 length is 16 residues.